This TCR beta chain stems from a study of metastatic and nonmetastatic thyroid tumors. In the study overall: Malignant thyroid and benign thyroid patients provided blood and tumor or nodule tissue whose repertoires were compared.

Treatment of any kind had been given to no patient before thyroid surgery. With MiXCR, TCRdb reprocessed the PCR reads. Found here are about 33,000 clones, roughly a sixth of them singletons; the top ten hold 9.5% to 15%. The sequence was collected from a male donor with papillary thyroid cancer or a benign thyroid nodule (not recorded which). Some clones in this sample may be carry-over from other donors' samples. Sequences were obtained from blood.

The DNA for the CDR3 is TGTGCCAGCAGCTTATCGGAGGGTCAGCCCCAGCATTTT. It translates to CASSLSEGQPQHF. The gene calls are TRBV7-9 and TRBJ1-5, with D unresolved. V lost 2 bases and J lost 6, with 8 bases in between. The length of the CDR3 is 13 residues. Germline values: CDR1 SEHNR, CDR2 FQNEAQ (reference sequence).